This T cell receptor (beta chain) was observed in a study of blood T cell repertoires in COVID-19. Study details: Whether acute or convalescent, the COVID-19 samples came from the United States, Italy and Spain. Sample material is recorded as cDNA or gDNA derived from T cells, B-cell-depleted T cells, or PBMCs.

The protocol was immunoSEQ multiplex PCR, while the TCRdb copy is restricted to in-frame clones and leaves out a portion. Seen here are almost 200,000 clones, 80% to 90% observed once, and the top ten hold about 0.81%. This CDR3 has 16 amino acids. The origin of this receptor is an older woman with acute or convalescent COVID-19. Sample: peripheral blood. The chain recombines TRBV1 with TRBJ2-4; the table's D call TRBD2 went unverified against the DNA. TRBV1 is listed as a pseudogene. The DNA for the CDR3 is TGCACCAGCAACGACGGACTAGCGGGGGGCAAAAACATTCAGTACTTC. Translated, it gives CTSNDGLAGGKNIQYF.